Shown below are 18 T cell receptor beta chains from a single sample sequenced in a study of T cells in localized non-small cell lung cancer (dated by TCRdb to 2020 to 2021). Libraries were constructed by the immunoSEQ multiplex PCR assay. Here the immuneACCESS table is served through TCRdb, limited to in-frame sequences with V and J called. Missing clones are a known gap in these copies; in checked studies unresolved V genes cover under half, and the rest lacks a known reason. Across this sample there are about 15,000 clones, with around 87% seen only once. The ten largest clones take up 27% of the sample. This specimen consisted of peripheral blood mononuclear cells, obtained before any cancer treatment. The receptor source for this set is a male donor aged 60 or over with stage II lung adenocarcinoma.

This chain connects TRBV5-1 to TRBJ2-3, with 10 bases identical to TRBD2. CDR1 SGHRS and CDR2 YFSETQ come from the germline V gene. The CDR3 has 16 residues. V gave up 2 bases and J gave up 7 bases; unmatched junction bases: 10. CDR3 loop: CASSFYSSGSTNTQYF. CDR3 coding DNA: TGCGCCAGCAGCTTCTATTCTAGCGGGAGTACAAATACGCAGTATTTT. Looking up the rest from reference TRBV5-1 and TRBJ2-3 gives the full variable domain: KAGVTQTPRYLIKTRGQQVTLSCSPISGHRSVSWYQQTPGQGLQFLFEYFSETQRNKGNFPGRFSGRQFSNSRSEMNVSTLELGDSALYLCASSFYSSGSTNTQYFGPGTRLTVL.

CDR3 loop: CASSPGNNNEQFF. CDR3 DNA: TGTGCCAGCTCACCCGGGAACAACAATGAGCAGTTCTTC. This chain uses TRBV18 with TRBJ2-1, with D perhaps matching TRBD2 (5 bases). The CDR3 loop spans 13 amino acids. Germline CDR1 is KGHSH and CDR2 is LQKENI. The germline V and J ends were trimmed by 3 bases and 5 bases, with 8 bases remaining between them. The variable domain in full, completed from reference TRBV18 and TRBJ2-1, reads NAGVMQNPRHLVRRRGQEARLRCSPMKGHSHVYWYRQLPEEGLKFMVYLQKENIIDESGMPKERFSAEFPKEGPSILRIQQVVRGDSAAYFCASSPGNNNEQFFGPGTRLTVL.

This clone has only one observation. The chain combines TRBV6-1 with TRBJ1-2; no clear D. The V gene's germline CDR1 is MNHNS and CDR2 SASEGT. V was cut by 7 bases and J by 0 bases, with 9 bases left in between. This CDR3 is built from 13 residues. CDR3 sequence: CASMSAANYGYTF. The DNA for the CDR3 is TGTGCCAGCATGTCTGCAGCTAACTATGGCTACACCTTC.

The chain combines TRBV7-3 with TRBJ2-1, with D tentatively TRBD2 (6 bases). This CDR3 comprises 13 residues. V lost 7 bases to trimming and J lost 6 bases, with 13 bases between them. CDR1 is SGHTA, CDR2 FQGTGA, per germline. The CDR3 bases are TGTGCCAGCACCTTGGGGACTGCCAATGAGCAGTTCTTC. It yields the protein CASTLGTANEQFF.

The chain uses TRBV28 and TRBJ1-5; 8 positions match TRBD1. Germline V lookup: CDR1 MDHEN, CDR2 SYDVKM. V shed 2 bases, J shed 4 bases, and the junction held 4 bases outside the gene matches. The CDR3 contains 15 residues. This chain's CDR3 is CASSLNGQGNQPQHF. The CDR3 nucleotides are TGTGCCAGCAGTTTAAACGGACAGGGAAATCAGCCCCAGCATTTT.

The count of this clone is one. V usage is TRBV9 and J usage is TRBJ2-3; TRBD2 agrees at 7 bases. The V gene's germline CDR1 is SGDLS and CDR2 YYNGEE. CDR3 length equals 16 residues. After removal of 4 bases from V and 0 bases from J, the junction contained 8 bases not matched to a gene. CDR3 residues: CASSKKLADSTDTQYF. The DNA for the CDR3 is TGTGCCAGCAGCAAAAAGCTAGCGGACAGCACAGATACGCAGTATTTT.

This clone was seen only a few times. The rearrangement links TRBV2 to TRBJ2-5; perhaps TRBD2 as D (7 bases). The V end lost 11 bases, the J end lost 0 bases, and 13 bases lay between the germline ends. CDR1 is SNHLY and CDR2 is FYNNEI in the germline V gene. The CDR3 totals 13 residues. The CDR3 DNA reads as TGTGCCTGGCGGGGGCAGTACCAAGAGACCCAGTACTTC. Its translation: CAWRGQYQETQYF.

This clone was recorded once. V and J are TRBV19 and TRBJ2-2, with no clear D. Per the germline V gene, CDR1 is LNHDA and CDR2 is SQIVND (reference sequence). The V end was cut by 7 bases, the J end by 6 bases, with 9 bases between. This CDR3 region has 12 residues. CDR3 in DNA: TGTGCCAGTACCCCGTCCGCCGGGGAGCTGTTTTTT. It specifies CASTPSAGELFF.

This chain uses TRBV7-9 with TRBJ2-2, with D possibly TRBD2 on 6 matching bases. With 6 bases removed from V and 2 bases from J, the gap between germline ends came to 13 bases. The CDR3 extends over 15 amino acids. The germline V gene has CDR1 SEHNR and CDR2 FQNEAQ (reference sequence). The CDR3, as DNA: TGTGCCAGCAGGCCGCGGGACTCCAACACCGGGGAGCTGTTTTTT. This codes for CASRPRDSNTGELFF.

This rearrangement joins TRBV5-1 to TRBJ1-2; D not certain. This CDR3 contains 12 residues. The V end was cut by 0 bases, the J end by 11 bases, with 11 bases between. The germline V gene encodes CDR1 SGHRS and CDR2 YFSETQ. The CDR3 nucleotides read TGCGCCAGCAGCTTGGGGCAGGACCTATACACCTTC. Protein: CASSLGQDLYTF.

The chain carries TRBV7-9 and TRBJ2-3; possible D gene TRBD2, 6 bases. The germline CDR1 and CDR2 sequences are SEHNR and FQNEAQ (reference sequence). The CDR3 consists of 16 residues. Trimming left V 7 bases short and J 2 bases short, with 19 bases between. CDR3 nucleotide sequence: TGTGCCAGCACTTATGGAGGGGCAGAACTCACAGATACGCAGTATTTT. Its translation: CASTYGGAELTDTQYF.

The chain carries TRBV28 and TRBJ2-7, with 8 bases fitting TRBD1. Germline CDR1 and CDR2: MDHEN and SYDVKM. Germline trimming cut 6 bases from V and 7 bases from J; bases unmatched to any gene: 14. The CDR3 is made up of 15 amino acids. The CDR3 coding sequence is TGTGCCAGCAGCCCAACCGGGACAGGCCAAAGAGAGCAGTACTTC. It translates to CASSPTGTGQREQYF.

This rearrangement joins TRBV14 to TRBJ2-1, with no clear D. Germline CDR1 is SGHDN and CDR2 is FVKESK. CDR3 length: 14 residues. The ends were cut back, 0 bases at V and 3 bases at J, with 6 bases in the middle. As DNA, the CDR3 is TGTGCCAGCAGCCAAGACGCTATCTACAATGAGCAGTTCTTC. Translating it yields CASSQDAIYNEQFF.

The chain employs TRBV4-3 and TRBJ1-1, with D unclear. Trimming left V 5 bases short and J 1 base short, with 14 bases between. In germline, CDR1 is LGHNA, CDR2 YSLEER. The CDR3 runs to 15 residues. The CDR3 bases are TGCGCCAGCAGCATTACATCGGCAGCGAACACTGAAGCTTTCTTT. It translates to CASSITSAANTEAFF.

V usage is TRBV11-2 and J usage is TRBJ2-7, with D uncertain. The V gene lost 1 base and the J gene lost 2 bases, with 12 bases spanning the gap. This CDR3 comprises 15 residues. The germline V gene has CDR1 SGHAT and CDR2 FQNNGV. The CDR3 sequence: CASSLARPGPYEQYF. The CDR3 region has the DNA TGTGCCAGCAGCTTAGCTAGGCCCGGCCCCTACGAGCAGTACTTC. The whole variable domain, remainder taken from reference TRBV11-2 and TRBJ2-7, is EAGVAQSPRYKIIEKRQSVAFWCNPISGHATLYWYQQILGQGPKLLIQFQNNGVVDDSQLPKDRFSAERLKGVDSTLKIQPAKLEDSAVYLCASSLARPGPYEQYFGPGTRLTVT.

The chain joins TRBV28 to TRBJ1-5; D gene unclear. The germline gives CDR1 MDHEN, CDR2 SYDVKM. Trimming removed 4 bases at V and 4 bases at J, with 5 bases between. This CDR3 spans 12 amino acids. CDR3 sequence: CASSSGNQPQHF. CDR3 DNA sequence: TGTGCCAGCAGTTCGGGGAATCAGCCCCAGCATTTT.

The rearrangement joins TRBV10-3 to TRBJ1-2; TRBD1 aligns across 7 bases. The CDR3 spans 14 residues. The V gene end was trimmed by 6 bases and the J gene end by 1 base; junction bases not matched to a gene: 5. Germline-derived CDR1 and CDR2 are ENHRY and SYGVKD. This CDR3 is CAIRGGQSNYGYTF. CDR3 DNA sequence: TGTGCCATCAGGGGGGGACAGAGTAACTATGGCTACACCTTC.

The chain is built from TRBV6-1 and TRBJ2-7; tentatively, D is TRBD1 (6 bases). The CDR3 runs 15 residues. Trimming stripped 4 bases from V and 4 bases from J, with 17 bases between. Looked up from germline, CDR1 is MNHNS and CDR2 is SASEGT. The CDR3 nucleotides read TGTGCCAGCAGTGTTAATTGGGACAACCTATACGAGCAGTACTTC. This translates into CASSVNWDNLYEQYF.